Listed below are T cell receptor beta chains from one sample, sequenced in a study of blood T cell repertoires in COVID-19. Using immunoSEQ multiplex PCR, the repertoire was profiled, and TCRdb retains in-frame clones only, with some absent. In the table there are a few hundred thousand clones, roughly 91% of which are singletons. Source material: PBMCs or T cells enriched from blood (not recorded which). The source of these receptors is a woman in her twenties or thirties who had recovered from COVID-19. Each CDR3 is given with its conserved first and last residue.

V gene,CDR3 protein
TRBV7-6,CASSLTGGAEQFF
TRBV28,CATLAGVRGYTF
TRBV29-1,CSGRTSGSTDTQYF
TRBV9,CASSVARTGGKGFSYNEQFF
TRBV4-1,CASSQGLAPNEQFF
TRBV4-3,CASSQDTSTADYGYTF
TRBV6-5,CASRSWTSGTDTQYF
TRBV4-2,CASSQAWDRTGGNQPQHF
TRBV27,CASQTGAYNSPLHF
TRBV3-1/TRBV3-2,CASSQRSGLITDTQYF
TRBV11-2,CASSSTQGGTEAFF
TRBV4-2,CASSQETGISNQPQHF
TRBV11-2,CASSFLGGAGGGNEQFF
TRBV2,CASSEGGGHYGYTF
TRBV11-3,CASSSFGTGEETQYF
TRBV28,CASSRASANVLTF
TRBV11-3,CASSSFSYNEQFF
TRBV6-5,CASGAVRATGRGYTF
TRBV28,CASSRNRAATNEKLFF
TRBV7-3,CASSPQGGRNTGELFF
TRBV28,CASSPPTGVGYTF
TRBV9,CASSVQDSQSYEQYF
TRBV18,CASTLPGRAKNIQYF
TRBV7-9,CASREVGKPITNYGYTF
TRBV5-3,CARSPEPLAGVKFF
TRBV11-2,CASSFYGGGHTDTQYF
TRBV9,CASALRAGGSNTGELFF
TRBV2,CASSEPTDPDRALTEAFF
TRBV19,CASSRRDELETQYF
TRBV12-3/TRBV12-4,CASSLYRETEAFF
TRBV7-2,CASSLGPAGQGETQYF
TRBV7-2,CASSLEAATYGYTF
TRBV19,CASSRGQNYEAFF
TRBV21-1,CASSKIRVPGSWADTQYF
TRBV9,CASSGAGVYSEAFF
TRBV7-3,CASSSGLAGGPAGYEQYF
TRBV6-1,CASSEYSLNTEAFF
TRBV19,CASSVRDRDGYGYTF
TRBV7-2,CASATGLAGNTDTQYF
TRBV9,CASSVDGAAGEQFF
TRBV7-8,CASSRDRGTVSHSINEKLFF
TRBV5-1,CASSRRDLTAKNIQYF
TRBV9,CASSVVLGAAAEAFF
TRBV18,CASSRDRGDTEAFF
TRBV7-9,CASSLLTGPYGYTF
TRBV6-2/TRBV6-3,CASSYGLSYNEQFF
TRBV28,CASNDGQYEQYF